These 26 T cell receptor beta chains originate from one sample sequenced in a study of T-cell memory formation after mild COVID-19. TCRdb passed the 5' RACE reads through MiXCR, listing each CDR3 protein once. The sample carries around 390,000 distinct CDR3 sequences, about a sixth recorded once. Sequenced input: PBMCs or a T cell subset sorted from them (not recorded which). These receptors all come from a man younger than 35 who had mild COVID-19 (a few samples of this study predate the infection). Cell type and time point are not known.

This clonotype appeared a few times. The chain recombines TRBV7-2 with TRBJ2-5, with 8 bases matching TRBD1. The CDR3 extends over 15 amino acids. Germline lookup yields CDR1 SGHTA and CDR2 FQGNSA. V trimming: 5 bases; J trimming: 3 bases; junction bases outside the gene matches: 8. CDR3 loop: CASSPGQGVKETQYF. In nucleotides, the CDR3 is TGTGCCAGCAGCCCAGGACAGGGTGTTAAAGAGACCCAGTACTTC. Drawing the rest from reference TRBV7-2 and TRBJ2-5, the complete variable domain is GAGVSQSPSNKVTEKGKDVELRCDPISGHTALYWYRQSLGQGLEFLIYFQGNSAPDKSGLPSDRFSAERTGGSVSTLTIQRTQQEDSAVYLCASSPGQGVKETQYFGPGTRLLVL.

The chain couples TRBV6-5 to TRBJ1-4, with D unresolved. V was cut by 6 bases and J by 3 bases, with 14 bases left in between. Germline V gene data show CDR1 as MNHEY and CDR2 as SVGAGI. This CDR3 has 15 residues. The chain's CDR3 is CASSPAGAANEKLFF. In DNA form, the CDR3 reads TGTGCCAGCAGCCCGGCGGGTGCGGCTAATGAAAAACTGTTTTTT.

The sample holds many counts of this clonotype. The chain combines TRBV5-1 with TRBJ2-5; possible D gene TRBD2, 6 bases. V was pared by 4 bases and J by 5 bases, with 21 bases between. From germline, CDR1 is SGHRS and CDR2 YFSETQ. The CDR3 has 16 residues. CDR3 in DNA: TGCGCCAGCAGCGCCGGAAGGGACTCTGTTTTGGAGACCCAGTACTTC. Translation: CASSAGRDSVLETQYF.

The rearrangement uses TRBV5-1 and TRBJ2-5; no clear D. This CDR3 comprises 15 residues. The V gene lost 4 bases and the J gene lost 5 bases, with 18 bases spanning the gap. Germline CDR1 SGHRS, CDR2 YFSETQ. The CDR3 loop is CASSPGRSGPETQYF. The DNA for the CDR3 is TGCGCCAGCAGCCCGGGTAGATCCGGGCCGGAGACCCAGTACTTC. Drawing the rest from reference TRBV5-1 and TRBJ2-5, the complete variable domain is KAGVTQTPRYLIKTRGQQVTLSCSPISGHRSVSWYQQTPGQGLQFLFEYFSETQRNKGNFPGRFSGRQFSNSRSEMNVSTLELGDSALYLCASSPGRSGPETQYFGPGTRLLVL.

This sequence joins TRBV9 and TRBJ2-5, with 8 bases identical to TRBD1. The CDR3 length is 16 residues. The germline CDR1 and CDR2 sequences are SGDLS and YYNGEE. The V gene end was trimmed by 0 bases and the J gene end by 4 bases; junction bases not matched to a gene: 8. CDR3 sequence reads: CASSVGDRFDRETQYF. The CDR3 nucleotides are TGTGCCAGCAGCGTAGGGGACAGGTTTGATAGAGAGACCCAGTACTTC.

The table lists this clonotype with a few counts. The chain couples TRBV7-2 to TRBJ1-1; the D is unclear. The CDR3 runs 15 residues. V was trimmed by 1 base and J by 8 bases, leaving 17 bases between them. CDR1 is SGHTA, CDR2 FQGNSA, per germline. The CDR3 coding sequence is TGTGCCAGCAGCTTAGTCTTGTCTTTTTCGTCGGAAGCTTTCTTT. It translates to CASSLVLSFSSEAFF.

This clonotype was seen a handful of times. This sequence joins TRBV3-1 and TRBJ1-2; 10 nucleotides match TRBD1. Germline trimming cut 5 bases from V and 4 bases from J; bases unmatched to any gene: 4. CDR3 length: 14 residues. CDR1 and CDR2 from the germline V gene are LGHDT and YNNKEL (reference sequence). The CDR3 nucleotides are TGTGCCAGCAGCTCGGGACAGGGGCGCTATGGCTACACCTTC. This encodes CASSSGQGRYGYTF. Combining the CDR3 with reference TRBV3-1 and TRBJ1-2 gives the whole variable domain DTAVSQTPKYLVTQMGNDKSIKCEQNLGHDTMYWYKQDSKKFLKIMFSYNNKELIINETVPNRFSPKSPDKAHLNLHINSLELGDSAVYFCASSSGQGRYGYTFGSGTRLTVV.

The rearrangement links TRBV30 to TRBJ2-7; 14 bases fit TRBD2. Trimming took 1 base from V and 2 from J; bases not matched to a gene: 4. This CDR3 spans 16 amino acids. The germline CDR1 and CDR2 sequences are GTSNPN and SVGIG (reference sequence). The CDR3 protein is CAWSAGGLAGAYEQYF. Written as DNA, the CDR3 is TGTGCCTGGAGTGCCGGGGGACTAGCGGGGGCCTACGAGCAGTACTTC.

This clonotype showed up many times. This chain links TRBV4-2 with TRBJ2-1, with 9 bases matching TRBD2. This CDR3 is built from 14 residues. Germline trimming cut 3 bases from V and 6 bases from J; bases unmatched to any gene: 3. CDR1 is LGHNA, CDR2 YNFKEQ, per germline. The CDR3 nucleotides are TGTGCCAGCAGCCAGGAGACTAGCGGCAATGAGCAGTTCTTC. Translating gives CASSQETSGNEQFF.

The chain uses TRBV7-2 and TRBJ1-1, with D unclear. This CDR3 spans 12 amino acids. V was shortened by 2 bases and J by 10 bases, with 11 bases between the two germline ends. Germline CDR1 SGHTA, CDR2 FQGNSA. The CDR3 region is CASSLTGLGAFF. The CDR3 DNA is TGTGCCAGCAGCTTAACGGGTCTCGGAGCTTTCTTT. Full variable domain (rest looked up from reference TRBV7-2 and TRBJ1-1): GAGVSQSPSNKVTEKGKDVELRCDPISGHTALYWYRQSLGQGLEFLIYFQGNSAPDKSGLPSDRFSAERTGGSVSTLTIQRTQQEDSAVYLCASSLTGLGAFFGQGTRLTVV.

This clonotype was counted only a few times. The rearrangement uses TRBV7-2 and TRBJ2-5; D is perhaps TRBD2 (6 bases). V was pared by 1 base and J by 3 bases, with 15 bases between. The CDR3 is made up of 16 amino acids. Germline lookup yields CDR1 SGHTA and CDR2 FQGNSA. DNA of the CDR3: TGTGCCAGCAGCTTAGGGGGGGTAGCCGGAGAAGAGACCCAGTACTTC. This gives the protein CASSLGGVAGEETQYF.

The chain links TRBV10-1 to TRBJ2-5; no firm D call. Trimming took 3 bases from V and 0 from J, leaving 14 bases between them. The length of the CDR3 is 16 residues. CDR1 WNHNN and CDR2 SYGVQD come from the germline V gene (reference sequence). CDR3 in DNA: TGCGCCAGCAGTGAACTTCCAGGTGGATACCAAGAGACCCAGTACTTC. Protein: CASSELPGGYQETQYF.

This clonotype was found many times. J is TRBJ2-1 and V is TRBV5-6, with 15 bases that match TRBD2. V trimming: 5 bases; J trimming: 9 bases; junction bases outside the gene matches: 6. The germline CDR1 and CDR2 sequences are SGHDT and YYEEEE. CDR3 length: 15 residues. CDR3 region: CASSWTSGGAIEQFF. CDR3 sequence (DNA): TGTGCCAGCAGTTGGACTAGCGGGGGGGCCATTGAGCAGTTCTTC.

This clonotype was picked up a small number of times. V and J are TRBV27 and TRBJ1-5; D remains unclear. Germline CDR1 is MNHEY and CDR2 is SMNVEV (reference sequence). The CDR3 is 14 amino acids. V lost 0 bases, J lost 7 bases, and 10 bases lay in between. The CDR3 spells CASSLSMGWQPQHF. CDR3 bases: TGTGCCAGCAGTTTATCGATGGGTTGGCAGCCCCAGCATTTT.

This clonotype was found many times. The chain employs TRBV6-2 or TRBV6-3 and TRBJ1-1; no reliable D call. Germline V CDR1 and CDR2: MNHEY, SVGEGT. This CDR3 spans 13 amino acids. The V and J ends lost 6 bases and 1 base respectively, with 9 bases between them. The CDR3 is CASRLQQNTEAFF. As DNA, the CDR3 is TGTGCCAGCAGATTACAACAGAACACTGAAGCTTTCTTT.

The DNA of the CDR3 is TGTGCCAGCTCCCGCGGCCCCGCCTACGAGCAGTACTTC. Translated: CASSRGPAYEQYF. The rearrangement joins TRBV13 to TRBJ2-7; D remains ambiguous. Germline V CDR1 and CDR2: PRHDT, FYEKMQ (reference sequence). The CDR3 sequence is 13 residues long. V lost 8 bases and J 2 bases, leaving 13 bases between the germline ends.

V and J are TRBV11-2 and TRBJ2-1; 8 bases align to TRBD2. Germline-derived CDR1 and CDR2 are SGHAT and FQNNGV. The trim removed 3 bases at V and 3 bases at J, leaving 13 bases unmatched. The CDR3 contains 18 residues. The CDR3 is CASSFFTWQRGIYNEQFF. CDR3 bases: TGTGCCAGCAGCTTCTTCACCTGGCAGCGGGGGATCTACAATGAGCAGTTCTTC.

The V and J genes are TRBV4-2 and TRBJ1-4; 7 nucleotides align to TRBD1. The V segment lost 4 bases and the J segment 6 bases; nucleotides outside the gene matches: 11. Looked up from germline, CDR1 is LGHNA and CDR2 is YNFKEQ. This CDR3 spans 16 amino acids. The CDR3 coding sequence is TGTGCCAGCAGCCTTCGGGACAGCGGATCTTATGAAAAACTGTTTTTT. Translation: CASSLRDSGSYEKLFF.

The chain is built from TRBV7-8 and TRBJ1-1; TRBD1 is a possible D gene (5 bases). The V gene lost 1 base and the J gene lost 11 bases, with 14 bases spanning the gap. Germline V lookup: CDR1 SGHVS, CDR2 FQNEAQ. The CDR3 totals 13 residues. The CDR3 bases are TGTGCCAGCAGCTTAGGCGGCGGGGCGTCGGCTTTCTTT. This codes for CASSLGGGASAFF. Together with reference TRBV7-8 and TRBJ1-1, the CDR3 gives the full variable domain: GAGVSQSPRYKVAKRGQDVALRCDPISGHVSLFWYQQALGQGPEFLTYFQNEAQLDKSGLPSDRFFAERPEGSVSTLKIQRTQQEDSAVYLCASSLGGGASAFFGQGTRLTVV.

This clonotype was counted ten times or more. The genes are TRBV29-1 and TRBJ1-2; no definite D call. The ends were cut back, 6 bases at V and 4 bases at J, with 15 bases in the middle. The germline gives CDR1 SQVTM, CDR2 ANQGSEA. The CDR3 contains 13 residues. CDR3 sequence: CSVPDSGSYGYTF. DNA of the CDR3: TGCAGCGTCCCCGATTCCGGTAGCTATGGCTACACCTTC.

This clonotype was recorded at least ten times. The gene calls are TRBV6-5 and TRBJ1-1; possibly TRBD1 for D (6 bases). Germline-derived CDR1 and CDR2 are MNHEY and SVGAGI. Trimming took off 0 bases at V and 4 bases at J, with 12 bases between the two ends. This CDR3 contains 15 residues. The CDR3 bases are TGTGCCAGCAGTTACTCGGCAGGGGCGGGCACTGAAGCTTTCTTT. It translates to CASSYSAGAGTEAFF.

This clonotype has just a few counts. The chain uses TRBV2 and TRBJ2-1; D is unresolved. CDR1 and CDR2 from the germline V gene are SNHLY and FYNNEI. This CDR3 has 10 residues. With 6 bases removed from V and 12 bases from J, the gap between germline ends came to 9 bases. The CDR3 protein is CASSGYRQFF. In DNA, the CDR3 is TGTGCCAGCAGCGGCTACAGGCAGTTCTTC.

This chain connects TRBV5-4 to TRBJ1-2; D gene unclear. This CDR3 has 15 amino acids. The germline V and J ends were trimmed by 5 bases and 1 base, with 15 bases remaining between them. Looked up from germline, CDR1 is SGHNT and CDR2 is YYREEE (reference sequence). CDR3 residues: CASSQAAVLNYGYTF. The CDR3 DNA is TGTGCCAGCAGTCAGGCAGCAGTCCTTAACTATGGCTACACCTTC.

This clonotype was seen only a few times. The V call is TRBV6-1, the J call TRBJ2-1; 11 bases align to TRBD1. Germline V CDR1 and CDR2: MNHNS, SASEGT. CDR3 size: 15 residues. Trimming at V came to 6 bases and at J to 9 bases, leaving 10 bases not matched to a gene. CDR3 amino acids: CASSAPGQGGGEQFF. CDR3 DNA sequence: TGTGCCAGCAGCGCCCCGGGACAGGGGGGAGGTGAGCAGTTCTTC.

This chain connects TRBV2 to TRBJ2-5; D is ambiguous. V shed 6 bases and J shed 5 bases, with 10 bases lying between them. This CDR3 has 12 amino acids. Germline V CDR1 and CDR2: SNHLY, FYNNEI. In nucleotides, the CDR3 is TGTGCCAGCAGAGATCAAGGGGAGACCCAGTACTTC. It encodes CASRDQGETQYF.

In its sample, this clonotype was seen a few times. This chain connects TRBV10-3 to TRBJ2-1, with 11 bases aligning to TRBD2. The germline V gene encodes CDR1 ENHRY and CDR2 SYGVKD. The CDR3 is 13 residues long. Losses at the gene ends were 9 bases for V and 5 bases for J; bases not matched to a gene: 3. CDR3 residues: CAIHSGGDNEQFF. The CDR3 DNA reads as TGTGCCATTCATAGCGGGGGGGACAATGAGCAGTTCTTC.